The entry that follows covers one TCR beta chain sequence. This record comes from a study of shared T cell receptors in the human thymus. Sequencing used immunoSEQ multiplex PCR; TCRdb keeps in-frame clones, though not all of them. The sample yields more than 550,000 clones, roughly 86% seen once. These sequences were also reported in another study, on human thymus T cells. As that study records: Obtained as resections during corrective heart surgery, the thymus tissue was then studied. Thymic and blood repertoires showed apparently biased V and J gene usage.

This receptor was obtained from a boy under two years old with a congenital heart defect. Source material: thymocytes.

CDR3 in amino acids: CASSQEITGGPSYEQYF. CDR3 DNA: TGCGCCAGCAGCCAAGAAATTACAGGGGGCCCCTCCTACGAGCAGTACTTC. The rearrangement uses TRBV4-3 and TRBJ2-7; 9 bases map to TRBD1. This CDR3 contains 17 residues. The germline CDR1 and CDR2 sequences are LGHNA and YSLEER. The ends lost 0 bases at V and 0 bases at J; junction bases unmatched: 6.